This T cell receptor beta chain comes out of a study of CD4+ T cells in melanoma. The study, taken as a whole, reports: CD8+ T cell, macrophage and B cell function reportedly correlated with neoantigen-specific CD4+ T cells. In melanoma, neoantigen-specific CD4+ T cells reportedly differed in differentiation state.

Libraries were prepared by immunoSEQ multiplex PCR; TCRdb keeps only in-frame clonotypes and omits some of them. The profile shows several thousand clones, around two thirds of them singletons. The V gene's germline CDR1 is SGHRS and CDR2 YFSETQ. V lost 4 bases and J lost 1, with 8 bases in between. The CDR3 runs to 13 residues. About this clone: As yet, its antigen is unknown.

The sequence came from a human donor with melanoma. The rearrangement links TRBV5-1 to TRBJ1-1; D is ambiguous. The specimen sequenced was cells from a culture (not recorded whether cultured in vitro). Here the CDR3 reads CASSPDPNTEAFF. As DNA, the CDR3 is TGCGCCAGCAGCCCGGACCCGAACACTGAAGCTTTCTTT.